These T cell receptor beta chains were read from a single sample in a study of T-cell memory formation after mild COVID-19. In TCRdb, the 5' RACE reads were re-called with MiXCR into one record per CDR3 protein. The table records some 250,000 distinct CDR3 sequences, more than 15% of them present only once. Sequencing input: PBMCs or a T cell subset sorted from them (not recorded which). Receptor source: a man aged 18 to 29 who had mild COVID-19 (a few samples of this study predate the infection). Cell type and time point are not known. Both conserved end residues are part of each CDR3.

V: TRBV29-1
length: 16
CDR3: CSARGGEGSGANVLTF

V: TRBV6-6
length: 16
CDR3: CASSGRSGGGNQPQHF

V: TRBV7-9
length: 12
CDR3: CASSHSERTQYF

V: TRBV27
length: 16
CDR3: CASGGLGPVYNSPLHF

V: TRBV20-1
length: 13
CDR3: CSARVPPGAEAFF

V: TRBV27
length: 17
CDR3: CATLRTSGGAGTDTQYF

V: TRBV30
length: 14
CDR3: CAWSVGTGGQPQHF

V: TRBV12-3/TRBV12-4
length: 15
CDR3: CASSHTRFVNTEAFF

V: TRBV2
length: 12
CDR3: CASSGSGGGYTF

V: TRBV5-1
length: 13
CDR3: CASSLGLALAQYF

V: TRBV12-3/TRBV12-4
length: 14
CDR3: CASSLRQKSSEAFF

V: TRBV6-2/TRBV6-3
length: 15
CDR3: CASSYSITGRGEQYF

V: TRBV28
length: 15
CDR3: CASSETTGGGYGYTF

V: TRBV6-5
length: 15
CDR3: CASSVSGGGTGELFF

V: TRBV4-1
length: 14
CDR3: CASSQVSGTTEAFF

V: TRBV29-1
length: 11
CDR3: CSVGRGSGYTF

V: TRBV9
length: 17
CDR3: CASSVPGVIDSNQPQHF

V: TRBV7-2
length: 16
CDR3: CATRYLIGLGSTEAFF

V: TRBV5-1
length: 12
CDR3: CASSLPGDRQYF

V: TRBV27
length: 13
CDR3: CASSLSPLSEQFF

V: TRBV28
length: 12
CDR3: CASSLTHRVIYF

V: TRBV5-4
length: 13
CDR3: CASSLDRGDEQFF

V: TRBV5-6
length: 15
CDR3: CASSPEGSANYGYTF

V: TRBV19
length: 13
CDR3: CASSTTRTDPTHF

V: TRBV4-3
length: 15
CDR3: CASSGGRARFNEQFF

V: TRBV20-1
length: 12
CDR3: CSAVDSASPLHF

V: TRBV20-1
length: 14
CDR3: CSAPLKGPNTEAFF

V: TRBV10-3
length: 14
CDR3: CAISESTGENIQYF

V: TRBV6-6
length: 13
CDR3: CASSPRAGNEQFF

V: TRBV29-1
length: 13
CDR3: CSVSGTGVYGYTF

V: TRBV4-2
length: 15
CDR3: CASSQDETRSDTQYF

V: TRBV28
length: 15
CDR3: CASTLTGDSTDTQYF

V: TRBV7-2
length: 14
CDR3: CASSSGLGTDTQYF

V: TRBV7-3
length: 17
CDR3: CASSPGLAGGRNGELFF

V: TRBV12-3/TRBV12-4
length: 16
CDR3: CASSFGKILGANVLTF

V: TRBV10-2
length: 14
CDR3: CASRGVGGNTEAFF

V: TRBV5-6
length: 14
CDR3: CASSPVRGWETQYF